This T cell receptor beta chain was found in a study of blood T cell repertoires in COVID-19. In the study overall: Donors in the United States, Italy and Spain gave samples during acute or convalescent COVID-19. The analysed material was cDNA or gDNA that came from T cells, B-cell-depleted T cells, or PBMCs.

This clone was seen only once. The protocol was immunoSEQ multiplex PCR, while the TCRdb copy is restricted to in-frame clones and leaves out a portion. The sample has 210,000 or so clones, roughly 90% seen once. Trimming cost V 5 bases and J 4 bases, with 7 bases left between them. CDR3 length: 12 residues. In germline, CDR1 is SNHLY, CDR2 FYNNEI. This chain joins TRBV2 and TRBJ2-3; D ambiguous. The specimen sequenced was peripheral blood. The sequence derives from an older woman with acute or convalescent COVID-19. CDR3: CASSLVSDTQYF. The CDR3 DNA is TGTGCCAGCAGTCTCGTTTCAGATACGCAGTATTTT.